What follows is one T cell receptor (beta chain) and its context. Its target is unknown. Clones were read by immunoSEQ multiplex PCR, and TCRdb kept only the in-frame ones, dropping some. Of about 120,000 clones listed, roughly 96% are singletons. This specimen belongs to a study of graft-versus-host responses after intestinal transplantation. Trimming removed 3 bases from V and 3 bases from J, with 11 bases in between. The CDR3 totals 14 residues. CDR1 is SQVTM, CDR2 ANQGSEA, per germline. Study observations and caveats: GvH clones appeared in recipient marrow, some first in ileum or blood. Early post-transplant falls in HvG clones accompanied the peak levels of circulating GvH clones.

This chain links TRBV29-1 with TRBJ1-4, with a tentative D call TRBD1 (5 bases). Material: unstimulated CD8+ T cells sorted from spleen or lymph node cells, obtained before intestinal transplant. The clonotype originates from a human donor who received an intestinal transplant. The CDR3 sequence is CSVEVGEANEKLFF. CDR3 DNA: TGCAGCGTTGAGGTGGGGGAGGCTAATGAAAAACTGTTTTTT.